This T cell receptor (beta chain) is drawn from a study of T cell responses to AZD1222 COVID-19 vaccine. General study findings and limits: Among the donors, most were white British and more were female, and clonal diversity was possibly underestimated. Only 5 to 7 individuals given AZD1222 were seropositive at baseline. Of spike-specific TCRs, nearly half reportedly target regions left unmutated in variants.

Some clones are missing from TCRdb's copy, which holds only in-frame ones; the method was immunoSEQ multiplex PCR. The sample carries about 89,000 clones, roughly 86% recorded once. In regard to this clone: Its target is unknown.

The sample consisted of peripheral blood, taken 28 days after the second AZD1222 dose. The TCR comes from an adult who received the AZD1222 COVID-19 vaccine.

CDR3 protein: CASRELGTGLYEQYF. The CDR3 DNA sequence: TGCGCCAGCAGAGAGCTCGGGACAGGCCTCTACGAGCAGTACTTC. The V call is TRBV5-1, the J call TRBJ2-7; 8 bases map to TRBD1. Unmatched junction bases numbered 10, after V lost 5 bases and J lost 3 bases. CDR1 is SGHRS, CDR2 YFSETQ, per germline. The CDR3 consists of 15 residues.